The rows below give T cell receptor beta chains drawn from one sample of a study of cytomegalovirus exposure and HLA in healthy donors. Measured with immunoSEQ multiplex PCR; TCRdb has only the in-frame clones, and not every one. The table lists under 100,000 clones, about four fifths of them singletons, with 12% in the top ten. Sequences were obtained from PBMCs. Receptors were obtained from a woman aged 18 to 35 in good health and CMV-seropositive. The CDR3 runs from the conserved cysteine through the conserved F or W. The order of the fields is J gene, CDR3 length, clone size, V gene, D gene, CDR3 DNA, CDR3 protein. D genes are given only for firm matches. The listing skips clone size in some rows; elsewhere it reads once, few, many or a size class.

J: TRBJ2-5
length: 13
size: .
V: TRBV6-6
D: TRBD2
DNA: TGTGCCAGCTGGCGCGGGGGCCAAGAGACCCAGTACTTC
CDR3: CASWRGGQETQYF

J: TRBJ1-1
length: 13
size: .
V: TRBV28
D: TRBD1
DNA: TGTGCCAGCAGTTTGCGGGACAGCACTGAAGCTTTCTTT
CDR3: CASSLRDSTEAFF

J: TRBJ1-1
length: 11
size: .
V: TRBV28
D: .
DNA: TGTGCCAGCGGGAGGACACTTGAAGCTTTCTTT
CDR3: CASGRTLEAFF

J: TRBJ1-5
length: 16
size: .
V: TRBV7-2
D: .
DNA: TGTGCCAGCAGCTTAGTTTGGGCTATGAGCAATCAGCCCCAGCATTTT
CDR3: CASSLVWAMSNQPQHF

J: TRBJ2-1
length: 15
size: .
V: TRBV6-4
D: .
DNA: TGTGCCAGCAGTGACTCGTGGGGGGGCCGGAATGAGCAGTTCTTC
CDR3: CASSDSWGGRNEQFF

J: TRBJ2-3
length: 14
size: .
V: TRBV28
D: TRBD1
DNA: TGTGCCAGCAGCCCCAGGGGGCGCACGGATACGCAGTATTTT
CDR3: CASSPRGRTDTQYF

J: TRBJ1-6
length: 16
size: .
V: TRBV5-5
D: TRBD1
DNA: TGTGCCAGCAGCCCCTTCAGACAGGGTAGTAGGTCACCCCTCCACTTT
CDR3: CASSPFRQGSRSPLHF

J: TRBJ2-4
length: 18
size: .
V: TRBV7-9
D: TRBD1
DNA: TGTGCCAGCAGCTTAGGGTTGGGCAGGGGGATAGCCAAAAACATTCAGTACTTC
CDR3: CASSLGLGRGIAKNIQYF

J: TRBJ2-5
length: 17
size: once
V: TRBV5-1
D: TRBD2
DNA: TGCGCCAGCAGCCTGGAAGTCCTAGCGGGGCACCAAGAGACCCAGTACTTC
CDR3: CASSLEVLAGHQETQYF

J: TRBJ1-6
length: 15
size: .
V: TRBV2
D: TRBD1
DNA: TGTGCCAGCAGTCGCAGGGGGCAGGTGGGTTCACCCCTCCACTTT
CDR3: CASSRRGQVGSPLHF

J: TRBJ2-1
length: 14
size: .
V: TRBV6-6
D: .
DNA: TGTGCCAGCAGTTACGACTACACAAACAATGAGCAGTTCTTC
CDR3: CASSYDYTNNEQFF

J: TRBJ2-5
length: 14
size: .
V: TRBV7-9
D: .
DNA: TGTGCCAGCAGCCGGACTTCTGGGGGGGAGACCCAGTACTTC
CDR3: CASSRTSGGETQYF

J: TRBJ1-6
length: 14
size: .
V: TRBV2
D: .
DNA: TGTGCCAGCAGCGGGGGACCCGGAAATTCACCCCTCCACTTT
CDR3: CASSGGPGNSPLHF

J: TRBJ1-5
length: 15
size: once
V: TRBV28
D: .
DNA: TGTGCCAGCAGTTTAGATACAGGGTTCAATCAGCCCCAGCATTTT
CDR3: CASSLDTGFNQPQHF

J: TRBJ2-7
length: 12
size: .
V: TRBV12-5
D: TRBD2
DNA: TGTGCTAGTGGTTTGGACGGGGGGTACCTCCACTTC
CDR3: CASGLDGGYLHF

J: TRBJ1-3
length: 15
size: .
V: TRBV2
D: TRBD1
DNA: TGTGCCAGCAGTGTACCCGGGACAGGTGGAAACACCATATATTTT
CDR3: CASSVPGTGGNTIYF

J: TRBJ2-3
length: 14
size: .
V: TRBV2
D: TRBD2
DNA: TGTGCCAGTATACTAGCGGGGCGGGCTGTCACGCAGTATTTT
CDR3: CASILAGRAVTQYF

J: TRBJ1-5
length: 15
size: .
V: TRBV10-2
D: .
DNA: TGCGCCAGCAGTGAGTCGACGGCAGGCACACAGCCCCAGCATTTT
CDR3: CASSESTAGTQPQHF

J: TRBJ2-7
length: 15
size: .
V: TRBV27
D: TRBD1
DNA: TGTGCCAGCAGTGTGACCGGGACAGGGTACTACGAGCAGTACTTC
CDR3: CASSVTGTGYYEQYF

J: TRBJ2-1
length: 16
size: .
V: TRBV6-4
D: TRBD2
DNA: TGTGCCAGCAGTGTAGCCCTAGCGGGGGGTTACAATGAGCAGTTCTTC
CDR3: CASSVALAGGYNEQFF

J: TRBJ2-2
length: 12
size: .
V: TRBV30
D: .
DNA: TGTGCCTGGAGTGAGGAGTTCGGGGAGCTGTTTTTT
CDR3: CAWSEEFGELFF

J: TRBJ1-5
length: 13
size: .
V: TRBV28
D: TRBD1
DNA: TGTGCCAGCAGTTCCGGACAGGGGAAAACCCAGCATTTT
CDR3: CASSSGQGKTQHF

J: TRBJ2-1
length: 14
size: .
V: TRBV5-1
D: .
DNA: TGCGCCAGCAGCTGGGAGAGGAGGGACAATGAGCAGTTCTTC
CDR3: CASSWERRDNEQFF

J: TRBJ1-4
length: 15
size: once
V: TRBV9
D: TRBD1
DNA: TGTGCCAGCAGCGCTGGCGGCCAGGGGGGAGAAAAACTGTTTTTT
CDR3: CASSAGGQGGEKLFF

J: TRBJ1-6
length: 15
size: few
V: TRBV5-1
D: TRBD1
DNA: TGCGCCAGCAGCTTGGTCGCAGGGGGAAATTCACCCCTCCACTTT
CDR3: CASSLVAGGNSPLHF

J: TRBJ1-3
length: 13
size: once
V: TRBV2
D: .
DNA: TGTGCCAGCAGCAGGGGCACTGGAAACACCATATATTTT
CDR3: CASSRGTGNTIYF

J: TRBJ1-2
length: 13
size: .
V: TRBV19
D: .
DNA: TGTGCCAGTACTCCGCGGGAGGGTAGTGGCTACACCTTC
CDR3: CASTPREGSGYTF

J: TRBJ1-5
length: 14
size: .
V: TRBV5-6
D: .
DNA: TGTGCCAGCAGCTTGTTGGGAGGAGACCAGCCCCAGCATTTT
CDR3: CASSLLGGDQPQHF

J: TRBJ2-7
length: 15
size: .
V: TRBV7-8
D: TRBD2
DNA: TGTGCCAGCAGCTTATCTAGCGGGCCCACCTACGAGCAGTACTTC
CDR3: CASSLSSGPTYEQYF

J: TRBJ1-1
length: 16
size: .
V: TRBV4-3
D: TRBD1
DNA: TGCGCCAGCAGCCAAGGCCCGGGACAGCTGAACACTGAAGCTTTCTTT
CDR3: CASSQGPGQLNTEAFF

J: TRBJ2-5
length: 15
size: .
V: TRBV28
D: TRBD2
DNA: TGTGCCAGCAGGATTAGCGGGGGGGCAGTTCCGACCCAGTACTTC
CDR3: CASRISGGAVPTQYF

J: TRBJ1-2
length: 15
size: .
V: TRBV19
D: .
DNA: TGTGCCAGTAGTAAAGGGTTCGAGCCTGGGAGTGGCTACACCTTC
CDR3: CASSKGFEPGSGYTF

J: TRBJ2-3
length: 14
size: .
V: TRBV6-6
D: TRBD2
DNA: TGTGCCAGCAGCCAAACTAGCGCGGCAGATACGCAGTATTTT
CDR3: CASSQTSAADTQYF

J: TRBJ2-1
length: 14
size: .
V: TRBV6-1
D: TRBD1
DNA: TGTGCCAGCAGTACAGGGGGCGAGTACAATGAGCAGTTCTTC
CDR3: CASSTGGEYNEQFF

J: TRBJ2-2
length: 16
size: .
V: TRBV2
D: TRBD2
DNA: TGTGCCAGCAGACCGGGACTAGCGGGGGGCACCGGGGAGCTGTTTTTT
CDR3: CASRPGLAGGTGELFF

J: TRBJ1-5
length: 12
size: .
V: TRBV28
D: .
DNA: TGTGCCAGCAGTTTTGGCCAATGGCCCCAGCATTTT
CDR3: CASSFGQWPQHF

J: TRBJ2-4
length: 17
size: .
V: TRBV19
D: TRBD2
DNA: TGTGCCAGCTCCCGAGGAGCGGGGGAACTAGCCAAAAACATTCAGTACTTC
CDR3: CASSRGAGELAKNIQYF

J: TRBJ1-5
length: 9
size: many
V: TRBV19
D: .
DNA: TGTGCCAGCGGGGGGCCCCAGCATTTT
CDR3: CASGGPQHF

J: TRBJ1-4
length: 14
size: .
V: TRBV6-5
D: .
DNA: TGTGCCAGCAGAAGGACATTTAGAGGTGAAAAACTGTTTTTT
CDR3: CASRRTFRGEKLFF

J: TRBJ1-2
length: 14
size: few
V: TRBV18
D: .
DNA: TGTGCCAGCTCACGACCTCAGGGAAGTGATGGCTACACCTTC
CDR3: CASSRPQGSDGYTF

J: TRBJ2-5
length: 20
size: .
V: TRBV4-1
D: TRBD2
DNA: TGCGCCAGCAGCCAAGATCGGGGGCTAGCGGGGGAGCATCTACAAGAGACCCAGTACTTC
CDR3: CASSQDRGLAGEHLQETQYF

J: TRBJ1-1
length: 13
size: .
V: TRBV2
D: .
DNA: TGTGCCACCCGGGGAGGGGTGAACACTGAAGCTTTCTTT
CDR3: CATRGGVNTEAFF

J: TRBJ1-1
length: 14
size: few
V: TRBV7-3
D: TRBD1
DNA: TGTGCCAGCAGCTCCGGACAGGGGAACACTGAAGCTTTCTTT
CDR3: CASSSGQGNTEAFF

J: TRBJ1-5
length: 18
size: .
V: TRBV19
D: .
DNA: TGTGCCAGTAGTCCACAACCGAGGGGGACCAATAGCAATCAGCCCCAGCATTTT
CDR3: CASSPQPRGTNSNQPQHF

J: TRBJ1-4
length: 14
size: .
V: TRBV5-5
D: TRBD1
DNA: TGTGCCAGCAGCGGGACAGCAACTAATGAAAAACTGTTTTTT
CDR3: CASSGTATNEKLFF

J: TRBJ2-1
length: 18
size: .
V: TRBV7-3
D: TRBD2
DNA: TGTGCCAGCAGCTCGGGGACTAGCGGGGGTATTCGGCGTCGGGAGCAGTTCTTC
CDR3: CASSSGTSGGIRRREQFF

J: TRBJ2-3
length: 15
size: .
V: TRBV4-3
D: TRBD1
DNA: TGCGCCAGCAGCCAGACAGGGTCGAGCACAGATACGCAGTATTTT
CDR3: CASSQTGSSTDTQYF

J: TRBJ1-3
length: 16
size: .
V: TRBV7-9
D: TRBD1
DNA: TGTGCCAGCAGCCGAAGCTCAGGGGGAACTGGAAACACCATATATTTT
CDR3: CASSRSSGGTGNTIYF

J: TRBJ2-2
length: 16
size: .
V: TRBV11-3
D: TRBD1
DNA: TGTGCCAGCAGCCTCGGGACAGGGGGTGCTCCCGGGGAGCTGTTTTTT
CDR3: CASSLGTGGAPGELFF

J: TRBJ2-3
length: 18
size: .
V: TRBV4-2
D: .
DNA: TGTGCCAGCAGCCGGGTGACCTCGCGGGGGCGATTGGCAGATACGCAGTATTTT
CDR3: CASSRVTSRGRLADTQYF

J: TRBJ2-5
length: 15
size: .
V: TRBV28
D: .
DNA: TGTGCCAGCAGTCCGACCGGGACAAGGCAAGAGACCCAGTACTTC
CDR3: CASSPTGTRQETQYF